The rows below give T cell receptor beta chains drawn from one sample of a study of low-dose radiotherapy and immunotherapy resistance in tumors. One entry per CDR3 protein results from TCRdb running MiXCR on the reads. The sample lists tens of thousands of distinct CDR3 sequences; 15% to 20% were seen once. The sample consisted of PBMCs, taken after low-dose radiotherapy plus immunotherapy. The receptors were gathered from a male donor with prostate cancer. CDR3s include the opening cysteine and the closing phenylalanine or tryptophan. D genes are given only for firm matches. The listing skips clone size in some rows; elsewhere it reads once, few, many or a size class.

CDR3aa | CDR3nt | j_gene | d_gene | abundance | v_gene
CSVEDPMGTYEQYF | TGCAGCGTTGAAGATCCGATGGGCACCTACGAGCAGTACTTC | TRBJ2-7 | NA | many | TRBV29-1
CASTGLAGVDTQYF | TGCGCCAGCACTGGGCTAGCGGGGGTAGATACGCAGTATTTT | TRBJ2-3 | TRBD2 | many | TRBV5-1
CASRDTAGNTIYF | TGTGCCAGCAGAGACACGGCCGGAAACACCATATATTTT | TRBJ1-3 | NA | many | TRBV7-2
CAWSVDSPLHF | TGTGCCTGGAGTGTCGATTCACCCCTCCACTTT | TRBJ1-6 | NA | many | TRBV30
CASSQGVLAGYTGELFF | TGTGCCAGCAGCCAAGGGGTACTAGCGGGGTACACCGGGGAGCTGTTTTTT | TRBJ2-2 | TRBD2 | few | TRBV14
CATCGGSLTGELFF | TGTGCCACCTGCGGAGGTTCTCTTACCGGGGAGCTGTTTTTT | TRBJ2-2 | NA | many | TRBV19
CASSNPRDRGRETQYF | TGTGCCAGTAGTAACCCCCGCGACAGGGGAAGAGAGACCCAGTACTTC | TRBJ2-5 | TRBD1 | NA | TRBV19
CSARVRRAKTETQYF | TGCAGTGCTAGAGTCCGCAGGGCTAAAACAGAGACCCAGTACTTC | TRBJ2-5 | NA | many | TRBV20-1
CASSIALDSNQPQHF | TGTGCCAGCAGTATAGCCCTCGACAGTAATCAGCCCCAGCATTTT | TRBJ1-5 | NA | few | TRBV6-2/TRBV6-3
CASSTRPADTQYF | TGTGCCAGCAGTACAAGGCCCGCGGATACGCAGTATTTT | TRBJ2-3 | NA | many | TRBV6-6
CASSQDRVDGYTF | TGTGCCAGCAGTCAAGACAGGGTAGATGGCTACACCTTC | TRBJ1-2 | TRBD1 | many | TRBV27
CASTTKDGFSYEQYF | TGTGCCAGCACCACCAAGGATGGCTTCTCCTACGAGCAGTACTTC | TRBJ2-7 | NA | few | TRBV28
CASSTGGTDTQYF | TGTGCCAGCAGTACAGGGGGGACAGATACGCAGTATTTT | TRBJ2-3 | TRBD1 | many | TRBV2
CASSQGLAGDSADTQYF | TGCGCCAGCAGCCAAGGTCTAGCGGGAGATTCGGCAGATACGCAGTATTTT | TRBJ2-3 | TRBD2 | many | TRBV4-1
CASRQEGPIYEQYF | TGTGCCAGCAGACAGGAAGGGCCGATCTACGAGCAGTACTTC | TRBJ2-7 | NA | many | TRBV6-5
CATSVGGNYEQYF | TGTGCCACCTCAGTAGGGGGAAACTACGAGCAGTACTTC | TRBJ2-7 | NA | many | TRBV19
CASSLAYWDQETQYF | TGCGCCAGCAGCTTGGCCTATTGGGATCAAGAGACCCAGTACTTC | TRBJ2-5 | NA | many | TRBV5-1
CASRPLDRVAEAFF | TGTGCCAGCAGACCCTTGGACAGGGTCGCTGAAGCTTTCTTT | TRBJ1-1 | TRBD1 | many | TRBV6-1
CASSPWALAANTGELFF | TGTGCCAGCAGCCCATGGGCTTTGGCAGCGAACACCGGGGAGCTGTTTTTT | TRBJ2-2 | NA | few | TRBV7-9
CASSLSPVPETQYF | TGTGCCAGCAGTTTATCTCCGGTTCCAGAGACCCAGTACTTC | TRBJ2-5 | NA | many | TRBV12-3/TRBV12-4
CASSPGQLTAKNIQYF | TGTGCCAGCAGTCCCGGACAACTCACAGCCAAAAACATTCAGTACTTC | TRBJ2-4 | NA | few | TRBV6-2/TRBV6-3
CAISEWGSGRSYNEQFF | TGTGCCATCAGTGAGTGGGGTAGCGGGAGGTCCTACAATGAGCAGTTCTTC | TRBJ2-1 | TRBD2 | NA | TRBV10-3
CASSAATSGRGGRPDTQYF | TGTGCCAGCAGCGCCGCGACTAGCGGGAGAGGTGGGAGGCCAGATACGCAGTATTTT | TRBJ2-3 | TRBD2 | few | TRBV2
CASSVGWEAGANVLTF | TGTGCCAGCAGCGTAGGATGGGAAGCTGGGGCCAACGTCCTGACTTTC | TRBJ2-6 | NA | NA | TRBV9
CASSLTEGQGASGRSYEQYF | TGTGCCAGCAGTTTGACCGAAGGACAGGGGGCGAGCGGGAGGTCTTACGAGCAGTACTTC | TRBJ2-7 | TRBD1 | many | TRBV28
CASSLSPRLDQPQHF | TGTGCCAGCAGCTTGAGCCCCCGGTTGGATCAGCCCCAGCATTTT | TRBJ1-5 | NA | many | TRBV5-8
CASSFRSTIYF | TGTGCCAGCAGCTTTCGGAGCACCATATATTTT | TRBJ1-3 | NA | NA | TRBV5-8
CASSTTGKTGTYEQYF | TGCGCCAGCAGCACAACCGGAAAAACAGGGACCTACGAGCAGTACTTC | TRBJ2-7 | NA | many | TRBV5-1
CSAPIQTVGTEAFF | TGCAGTGCTCCGATACAAACAGTAGGCACTGAAGCTTTCTTT | TRBJ1-1 | NA | many | TRBV20-1
CASSLSLTVNEQFF | TGTGCCAGCAGCTTGTCGCTAACGGTCAATGAGCAGTTCTTC | TRBJ2-1 | NA | many | TRBV5-4
CASSTRVGAGELFF | TGTGCCAGCAGCACTCGGGTGGGCGCCGGGGAGCTGTTTTTT | TRBJ2-2 | NA | many | TRBV3-1
CAISVGESEAFF | TGTGCCATCAGTGTGGGGGAATCTGAAGCTTTCTTT | TRBJ1-1 | NA | many | TRBV10-3
CSAREGRVGSYNEQFF | TGCAGTGCTAGAGAGGGACGGGTTGGATCCTACAATGAGCAGTTCTTC | TRBJ2-1 | NA | many | TRBV20-1
CASSRDIGNEQFF | TGCGCCAGCAGCAGGGACATAGGAAATGAGCAGTTCTTC | TRBJ2-1 | NA | few | TRBV5-1
CSVAGLGYGYTF | TGCAGCGTTGCAGGGTTGGGCTATGGCTACACCTTC | TRBJ1-2 | NA | many | TRBV29-1
CASRLTGTPSKSNTGELFF | TGTGCCAGCAGGCTTACAGGGACCCCGTCTAAATCTAACACCGGGGAGCTGTTTTTT | TRBJ2-2 | NA | many | TRBV28
CATNTVGQGIYTQYF | TGTGCCACAAACACCGTGGGACAGGGCATTTATACGCAGTATTTT | TRBJ2-3 | TRBD1 | many | TRBV19
CASSTRGTGSSYEQYF | TGTGCCAGTAGTACCAGAGGAACAGGGAGCTCCTACGAGCAGTACTTC | TRBJ2-7 | NA | NA | TRBV19
CSASGLAGVSYEQYF | TGCAGTGCTAGTGGACTAGCGGGCGTCTCCTACGAGCAGTACTTC | TRBJ2-7 | TRBD2 | many | TRBV20-1
CASSPGQGYSGSNQPQHF | TGTGCCAGCAGTCCCGGACAGGGGTATTCGGGTAGCAATCAGCCCCAGCATTTT | TRBJ1-5 | TRBD1 | many | TRBV28
CARGSTGYSGNTIYF | TGTGCCAGAGGATCGACAGGCTACTCTGGAAACACCATATATTTT | TRBJ1-3 | NA | NA | TRBV28
CASSFRRSTEAFF | TGTGCCAGCAGTTTTAGGAGGAGCACTGAAGCTTTCTTT | TRBJ1-1 | NA | many | TRBV27
CAWMKDRGYNSPLHF | TGTGCCTGGATGAAGGACAGGGGGTATAATTCACCCCTCCACTTT | TRBJ1-6 | TRBD1 | many | TRBV30
CASSLPTGPSTDTQYF | TGCGCCAGCAGCTTACCGACGGGGCCTAGCACAGATACGCAGTATTTT | TRBJ2-3 | NA | NA | TRBV5-1
CASSLGGRSSGNTIYF | TGTGCCAGCAGCTTGGGCGGACGGAGCTCTGGAAACACCATATATTTT | TRBJ1-3 | NA | many | TRBV7-9
CASSLTGRAGYEQYF | TGTGCCAGCAGTTTAACCGGGAGGGCCGGCTACGAGCAGTACTTC | TRBJ2-7 | TRBD2 | many | TRBV28
CASSVTSRETQYF | TGTGCCAGCAGTGTTACTAGCAGAGAGACCCAGTACTTC | TRBJ2-5 | NA | many | TRBV2
CASSARGKYEQYF | TGTGCCAGCTCCGCTCGTGGAAAGTACGAGCAGTACTTC | TRBJ2-7 | NA | many | TRBV7-9
CASTLSGGNQPQHF | TGTGCCAGCACTCTTTCAGGGGGAAATCAGCCCCAGCATTTT | TRBJ1-5 | TRBD1 | many | TRBV28
CATSDTRGTDTQYF | TGTGCCACCAGCGATACCCGTGGGACAGATACGCAGTATTTT | TRBJ2-3 | NA | many | TRBV24-1
CASSYEGAGELFF | TGTGCCAGCAGTTACGAGGGGGCAGGGGAGCTGTTTTTT | TRBJ2-2 | TRBD1 | many | TRBV27
CASSFPPWGSGANVLTF | TGTGCCAGCAGCTTCCCCCCGTGGGGGTCTGGGGCCAACGTCCTGACTTTC | TRBJ2-6 | NA | NA | TRBV11-2
CAISESSGRGNNTEAFF | TGTGCCATCAGTGAGTCGTCGGGGAGAGGGAATAACACTGAAGCTTTCTTT | TRBJ1-1 | NA | many | TRBV10-3
CASSPRGIDGNQPQHF | TGTGCCAGTAGTCCCCGAGGAATTGATGGCAATCAGCCCCAGCATTTT | TRBJ1-5 | NA | many | TRBV19
CASSISGDRETQYF | TGTGCCAGCAGCATCTCAGGGGACCGGGAGACCCAGTACTTC | TRBJ2-5 | NA | many | TRBV7-9